This T cell receptor beta chain came from a study of blood T cell repertoires in COVID-19 (dated by TCRdb to 2019 to 2021). The study in broad terms: Samples from collaborators originated in the United States, Italy and Spain and spanned both the acute and convalescent phases of COVID-19. The prospective study material was composed of cDNA or gDNA derived from T cells, B-cell-depleted T cells, or PBMCs. The dataset comprised deeply sampled blood TCRbeta repertoires from subjects exposed to, actively infected with, or recovered from COVID-19. The repertoires were made available in a free public database intended to serve as a resource for research on the immune response to SARS-CoV-2. The samples were drawn from the first 160 participants of the ongoing ImmuneRACE study and from roughly 1,300 subjects provided by 6 global collaborators. Nearly every sample came with metadata listing a de-identified subject ID, COVID-19 status, age in years and sex. Where available, HLA class I and class II types were obtained from metadata supplied by the sample provider rather than from assay-based typing. General conclusions and limits of the study: How much clinical and demographic metadata was included differed by source and by participant, and the metadata was provided uncurated.

To note about this clone: The antigen this receptor binds is unknown. Nothing much larger sits one base from this clone, and base qualities are not available.

Collaborating institutions collected whole blood in K2EDTA tubes following their own protocols. For TCRbeta analysis, collaborators shipped samples in one of three forms: frozen whole blood, isolated PBMCs, or DNA extracted from either of those sample types. Between the V and J ends, shortened by 0 bases and 6 bases respectively, the junction contains 16 bases. CDR1 is given as SGHRS and CDR2 as YFSETQ, both from the germline V gene. Including the terminal cysteine and phenylalanine, the CDR3 comprises 16 residues. Kept here is only the CDR3 DNA, which spans 48 bases and is read in frame from base 1. The immunoSEQ Assay, a bias-controlled multiplex PCR, was used to amplify TCRbeta CDR3 regions from genomic DNA. The paper's data handling went like this. The number of nucleated cells in each sample was estimated by amplification of reference gene primers within the assay. To quantify the absolute abundance of each unique TCRbeta CDR3 rearrangement, sequence reads were collapsed and filtered. Productive Simpson clonality was computed per sample as the square root of Simpson's diversity index over productive rearrangements. The source is immuneACCESS, and TCRdb retained only in-frame sequences with V and J called. Part of the clones is not carried over; for the studies checked, unresolved V genes explain less than half of this, and the remainder is unexplained. V, J and clone size reflect that table, while D and trimming were determined from the DNA. This sample holds about 280,000 clones; 70% to 90% were observed only once. The top ten constitute under 3.5% of the sample.

The TCR was taken from a woman aged 25 to 45 with active or convalescent COVID-19. The sequence links TRBV5-1 to TRBJ2-1; the D gene assignment is ambiguous. The sequenced sample was peripheral blood. The CDR3 reads as follows: CASSLGAGSNSNEQFF. The DNA reads as follows: TGCGCCAGCAGCTTGGGGGCAGGATCCAACAGCAATGAGCAGTTCTTC.